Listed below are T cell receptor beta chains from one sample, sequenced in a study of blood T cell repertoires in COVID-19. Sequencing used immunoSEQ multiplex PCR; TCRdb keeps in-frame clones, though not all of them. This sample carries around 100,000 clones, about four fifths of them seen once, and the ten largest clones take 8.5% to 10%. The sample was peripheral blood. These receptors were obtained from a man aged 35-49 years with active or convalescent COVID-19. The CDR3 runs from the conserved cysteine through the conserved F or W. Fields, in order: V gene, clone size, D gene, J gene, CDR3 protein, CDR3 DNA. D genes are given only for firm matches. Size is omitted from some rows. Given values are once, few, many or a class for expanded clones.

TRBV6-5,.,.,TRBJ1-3,CASSFAGWDFGNTIYF,TGTGCCAGCAGTTTTGCGGGTTGGGACTTCGGAAACACCATATATTTT
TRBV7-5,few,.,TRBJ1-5,CVRSYAGNWVEQPQHF,TGTGTCAGAAGCTACGCGGGAAACTGGGTGGAACAGCCCCAGCATTTT
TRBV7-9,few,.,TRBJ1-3,CASTTQALRGNTIYF,TGTGCCAGCACCACACAGGCCCTAAGGGGAAACACCATATATTTT
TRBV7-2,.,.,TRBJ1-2,CASSIPQGRGGYTF,TGTGCCAGCAGCATCCCCCAGGGAAGGGGTGGCTACACCTTC
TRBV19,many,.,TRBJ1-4,CASSLGQSNEKLFF,TGTGCCAGTAGTCTAGGACAGAGTAATGAAAAACTGTTTTTT
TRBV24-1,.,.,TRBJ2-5,CATSAGETSWETQYF,TGTGCCACCAGTGCGGGGGAGACTTCATGGGAGACCCAGTACTTC
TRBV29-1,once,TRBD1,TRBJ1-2,CSVGAGGYSGYTF,TGCAGCGTTGGGGCAGGGGGCTATAGTGGCTACACCTTC
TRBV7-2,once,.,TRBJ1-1,CASSLALSTEAFF,TGTGCCAGCAGCTTAGCCCTATCCACTGAAGCTTTCTTT
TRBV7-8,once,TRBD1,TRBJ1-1,CASSRDREAFF,TGTGCCAGCAGCCGGGACAGGGAAGCTTTCTTT
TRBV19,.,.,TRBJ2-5,CASSMKGETQYF,TGTGCCAGTAGTATGAAGGGGGAGACCCAGTACTTC
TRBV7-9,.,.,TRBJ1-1,CASSSPAIANTEAFF,TGTGCCAGCAGCTCACCAGCGATAGCGAACACTGAAGCTTTCTTT
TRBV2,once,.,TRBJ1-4,CASIGQDATNEKLFF,TGTGCCAGCATTGGACAAGACGCAACTAATGAAAAACTGTTTTTT
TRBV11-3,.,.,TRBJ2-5,CASSSGETQYF,TGTGCCAGCAGCTCGGGGGAGACCCAGTACTTC
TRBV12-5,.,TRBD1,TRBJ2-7,CASGWDRGSYEQYF,TGTGCTAGTGGCTGGGACAGGGGCTCCTACGAGCAGTACTTC
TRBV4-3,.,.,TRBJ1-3,CASSPYLLGGSGNTIYF,TGCGCCAGCAGCCCATATCTTTTGGGGGGCTCTGGAAACACCATATATTTT
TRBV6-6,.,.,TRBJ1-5,CASSYSAGTPKPQHF,TGTGCCAGCAGTTACTCGGCAGGGACACCTAAGCCCCAGCATTTT
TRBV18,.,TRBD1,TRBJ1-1,CASSSLQGAGGTEAFF,TGTGCCAGCTCATCTCTCCAGGGGGCAGGGGGCACTGAAGCTTTCTTT
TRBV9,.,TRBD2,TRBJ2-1,CASSVTAGETGEQFF,TGTGCCAGCAGCGTTACAGCGGGGGAAACCGGGGAGCAGTTCTTC
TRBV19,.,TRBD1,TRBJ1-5,CASSTLTGGNQPQHF,TGTGCCAGTAGTACCCTGACAGGGGGAAATCAGCCCCAGCATTTT
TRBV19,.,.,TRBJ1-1,CASSIVAGAAFF,TGTGCCAGTAGTATAGTTGCGGGGGCAGCTTTCTTT
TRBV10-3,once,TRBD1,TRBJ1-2,CAIRGQGRIYGYTF,TGTGCCATCAGAGGACAGGGACGTATCTATGGCTACACCTTC
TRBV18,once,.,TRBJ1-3,CASSPGSPFAGNTIYF,TGTGCCAGCTCACCCGGGAGCCCCTTCGCGGGAAACACCATATATTTT
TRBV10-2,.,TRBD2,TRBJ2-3,CASSRSSGFGDTQYF,TGCGCCAGCAGCAGATCTAGCGGGTTCGGGGATACGCAGTATTTT
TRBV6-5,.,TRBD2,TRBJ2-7,CASRQTSGGNEQYF,TGTGCCAGCAGACAAACTAGCGGGGGGAACGAGCAGTACTTC
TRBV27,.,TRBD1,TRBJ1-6,CASSLSPGQGPNSPLHF,TGTGCCAGCAGTTTATCCCCGGGACAGGGTCCCAATTCACCCCTCCACTTT
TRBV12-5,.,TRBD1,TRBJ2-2,CAIGTGDTGELFF,TGTGCCATTGGGACAGGGGACACCGGGGAGCTGTTTTTT
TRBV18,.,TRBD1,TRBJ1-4,CASSPGQRDEKLFF,TGTGCCAGCTCACCGGGACAGAGGGATGAAAAACTGTTTTTT
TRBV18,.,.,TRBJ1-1,CASSPTRDTEAFF,TGTGCCAGCTCACCGACTCGTGACACTGAAGCTTTCTTT
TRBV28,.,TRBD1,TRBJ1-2,CASSLGTGGNGYTF,TGTGCCAGCAGTTTAGGGACAGGGGGGAATGGCTACACCTTC
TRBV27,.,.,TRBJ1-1,CASRAGGGVVTEAFF,TGTGCCAGCAGGGCCGGCGGGGGTGTAGTAACTGAAGCTTTCTTT
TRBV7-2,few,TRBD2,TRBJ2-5,CASSLVSVLAGEETQYF,TGTGCCAGCAGCTTAGTGTCAGTCCTAGCGGGGGAAGAGACCCAGTACTTC
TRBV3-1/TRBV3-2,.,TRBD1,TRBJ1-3,CASSRDRGGVTIYF,TGTGCCAGCAGCCGGGACAGGGGAGGAGTGACCATATATTTT
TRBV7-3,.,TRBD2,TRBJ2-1,CASSLRGASGGVNEQFF,TGTGCCAGCAGCTTAAGAGGTGCTAGCGGGGGAGTTAATGAGCAGTTCTTC
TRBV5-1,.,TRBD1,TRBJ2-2,CASMQTGLNTGELFF,TGCGCCAGCATGCAGACAGGGTTAAACACCGGGGAGCTGTTTTTT
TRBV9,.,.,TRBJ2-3,CASTSRGDTDTQYF,TGTGCCAGCACCTCCAGGGGAGACACAGATACGCAGTATTTT
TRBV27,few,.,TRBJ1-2,CASSFSRSFYGYTF,TGTGCCAGCAGTTTCTCTCGTTCCTTCTATGGCTACACCTTC
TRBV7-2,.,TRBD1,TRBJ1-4,CASSFTTGTNEKLFF,TGTGCCAGCAGCTTCACGACAGGGACTAATGAAAAACTGTTTTTT
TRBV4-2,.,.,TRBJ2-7,CASSQHIGYEQYF,TGTGCCAGCAGCCAACATATCGGCTACGAGCAGTACTTC
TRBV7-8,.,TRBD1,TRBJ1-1,CASSLASGQGTKVGSEAFF,TGTGCCAGCAGCTTAGCGTCAGGACAGGGGACAAAGGTTGGCTCTGAAGCTTTCTTT
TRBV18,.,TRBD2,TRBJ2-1,CASSDGTSGNFNEQFF,TGTGCCAGCTCGGACGGGACTAGCGGGAATTTCAATGAGCAGTTCTTC
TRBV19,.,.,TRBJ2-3,CASSIGPGGGTDTQYF,TGTGCCAGTAGTATAGGTCCGGGCGGGGGCACAGATACGCAGTATTTT
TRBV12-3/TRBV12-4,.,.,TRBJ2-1,CASRLLGVLFF,TGTGCCAGCAGACTTCTAGGGGTCCTGTTCTTC
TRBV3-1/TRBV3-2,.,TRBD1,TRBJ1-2,CASRTRGDRDGYTF,TGTGCCAGCAGGACCAGAGGGGACAGGGATGGCTACACCTTC
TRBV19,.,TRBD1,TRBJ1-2,CASSIPQGVKGYTF,TGTGCCAGTAGTATACCACAGGGGGTAAAAGGCTACACCTTC
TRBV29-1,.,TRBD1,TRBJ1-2,CSVDRAYGYTF,TGCAGCGTGGACAGGGCTTATGGCTACACCTTC
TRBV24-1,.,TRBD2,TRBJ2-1,CATSEESSGGMAEQFF,TGTGCCACCAGTGAAGAATCTAGCGGGGGGATGGCTGAGCAGTTCTTC
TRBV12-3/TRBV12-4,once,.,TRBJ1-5,CASSSDQPQHF,TGTGCCAGCAGTTCTGATCAGCCCCAGCATTTT